This T cell receptor (beta chain) was found in a study of T cell responses to AZD1222 COVID-19 vaccine. CDR1 and CDR2 from the germline V gene are SGDLS and YYNGEE. This CDR3 spans 13 amino acids. V shed 3 bases and J shed 5 bases, with 11 bases lying between them. Study findings and constraints: Two AZD1222 administrations were followed by greater Spike-specific TCR breadth and depth. The CD4 TCRs associated with vaccination extended across spike and predominated at 160-218 and 743-854. In a largely white British group with more females than males, clonal diversity was possibly underestimated.

Method: immunoSEQ multiplex PCR; TCRdb's copy keeps in-frame clones and lacks some. Of approximately 150,000 clones in the sample, roughly 87% were seen once. On this clone itself: Antigen specificity is unknown.

The starting material was peripheral blood, obtained 28 days after the second AZD1222 dose. This sequence was found in an adult who received the AZD1222 COVID-19 vaccine. The V and J genes are TRBV9 and TRBJ1-1; the D gene is possibly TRBD1 (5 bases). Here the CDR3 DNA reads TGTGCCAGCAGCGGGACACCCTATACTGAAGCTTTCTTT. Protein product: CASSGTPYTEAFF.